The T cell receptor beta chain under discussion was sequenced for a study of CD8 T cells in Susac syndrome. Overall study results and limits: It was acknowledged in the study that the number of individuals who were included in its TCR sequencing and HLA analysis was relatively small.

Germline V gene sequence: CDR1 KGHSH, CDR2 LQKENI. This CDR3 is 12 amino acids long. V lost 7 bases to trimming and J lost 0 bases, with 6 bases between them. An input of about 0.5 to 1 ug of RNA was subjected to reverse transcription using random hexamers. The authors amplified TCR beta CDR3 across 54 Vbeta and 13 Jbeta using immunoSEQ multiplex PCR. MiXCR was run by TCRdb on the immunoSEQ multiplex PCR reads, yielding one entry per CDR3 protein. The sample shows over 150,000 distinct CDR3 sequences, roughly 95% of them seen only once. CD8+ and CD4+ blood T cells underwent TCR beta sequencing. Treatment-naive patients with stable or active relapsing-remitting disease served as multiple sclerosis controls. Of note for this clonotype: Its antigen is not identified.

Sequenced sample: CD4+ T cells from PBMCs. The receptor was isolated from a human donor with multiple sclerosis. V is TRBV18 and J is TRBJ1-1; D is ambiguous. The CDR3 is CASCAMNTEAFF. In DNA, the CDR3 is TGTGCCAGCTGTGCCATGAACACTGAAGCTTTCTTT.